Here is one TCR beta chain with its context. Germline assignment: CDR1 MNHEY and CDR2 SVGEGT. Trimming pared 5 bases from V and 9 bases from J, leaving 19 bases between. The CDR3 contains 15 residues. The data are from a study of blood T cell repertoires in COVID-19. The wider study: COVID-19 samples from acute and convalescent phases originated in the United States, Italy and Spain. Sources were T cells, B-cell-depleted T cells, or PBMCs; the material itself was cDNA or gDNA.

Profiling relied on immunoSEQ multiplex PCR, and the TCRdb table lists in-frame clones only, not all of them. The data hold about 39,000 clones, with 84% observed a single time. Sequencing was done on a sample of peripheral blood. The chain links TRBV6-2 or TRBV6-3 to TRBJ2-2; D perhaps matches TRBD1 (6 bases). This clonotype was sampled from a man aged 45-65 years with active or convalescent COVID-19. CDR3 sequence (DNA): TGTGCCAGCAGTGCCCAAAGGGGGTTAAGCAGGGAGCTGTTTTTT. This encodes CASSAQRGLSRELFF.